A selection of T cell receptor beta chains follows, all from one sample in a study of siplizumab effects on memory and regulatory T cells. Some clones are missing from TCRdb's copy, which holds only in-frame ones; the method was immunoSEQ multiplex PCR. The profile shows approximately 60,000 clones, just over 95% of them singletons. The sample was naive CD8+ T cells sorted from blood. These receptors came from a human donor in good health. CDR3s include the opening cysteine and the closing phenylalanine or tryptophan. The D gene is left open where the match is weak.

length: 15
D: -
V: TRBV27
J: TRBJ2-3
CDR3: CASSVGSGSTDTQYF

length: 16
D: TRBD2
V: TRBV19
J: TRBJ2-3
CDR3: CASLDSGGPYTDTQYF

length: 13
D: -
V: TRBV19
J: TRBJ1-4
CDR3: CASKGGGNEKLFF

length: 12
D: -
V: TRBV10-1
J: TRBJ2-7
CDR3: CASSVTTYEQYF

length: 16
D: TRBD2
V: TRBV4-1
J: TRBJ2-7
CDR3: CASSQPSGGGSYEQYF

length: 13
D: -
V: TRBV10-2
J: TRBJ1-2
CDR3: CASSEGPLGGYTF

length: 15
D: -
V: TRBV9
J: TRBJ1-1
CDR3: CASSDRKGLDTEAFF

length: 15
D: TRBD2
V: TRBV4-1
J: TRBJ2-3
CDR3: CASSQEAGGTDTQYF

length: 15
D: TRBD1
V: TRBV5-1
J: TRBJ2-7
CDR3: CASSLGTGDSYEQYF

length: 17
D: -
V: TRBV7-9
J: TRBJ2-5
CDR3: CASSSPGVAAQEETQYF

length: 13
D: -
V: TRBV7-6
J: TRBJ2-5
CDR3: CASSLWAEETQYF

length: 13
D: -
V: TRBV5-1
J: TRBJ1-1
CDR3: CASSLTGNTEAFF

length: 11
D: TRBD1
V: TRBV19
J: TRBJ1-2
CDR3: CAGLHRGGYTF

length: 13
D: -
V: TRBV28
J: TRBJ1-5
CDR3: CASSSGGNQPQHF

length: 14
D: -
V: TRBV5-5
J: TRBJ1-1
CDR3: CASSFGASDTEAFF

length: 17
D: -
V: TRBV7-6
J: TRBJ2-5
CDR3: CASSPQEAGAWGETQYF

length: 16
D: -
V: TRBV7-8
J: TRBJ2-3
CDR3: CASSFPRGVETDTQYF

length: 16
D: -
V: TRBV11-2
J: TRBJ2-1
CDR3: CASSLAGVVAYNEQFF

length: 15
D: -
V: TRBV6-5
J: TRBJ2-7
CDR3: CASSYNGAGLYEQYF

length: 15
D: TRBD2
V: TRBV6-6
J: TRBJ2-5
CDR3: CASSQGSGGIETQYF

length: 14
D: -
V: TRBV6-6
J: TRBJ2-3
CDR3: CASSYTGPADTQYF

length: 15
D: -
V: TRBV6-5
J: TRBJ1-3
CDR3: CASSTGASSGNTIYF

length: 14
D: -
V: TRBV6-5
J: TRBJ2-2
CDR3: CAGSYSLASGELFF

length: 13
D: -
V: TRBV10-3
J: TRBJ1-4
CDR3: CAISDGTEEKLFF

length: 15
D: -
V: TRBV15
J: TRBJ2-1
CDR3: CATAPAGVLWNEQFF

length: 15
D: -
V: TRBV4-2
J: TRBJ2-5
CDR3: CASSQDAGLGETQYF

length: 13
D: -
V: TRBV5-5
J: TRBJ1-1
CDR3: CASSWSGDTEAFF

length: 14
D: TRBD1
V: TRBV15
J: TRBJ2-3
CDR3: CATSTRTGVDTQYF

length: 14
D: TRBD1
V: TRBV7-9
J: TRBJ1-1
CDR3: CASSQITGDTEAFF

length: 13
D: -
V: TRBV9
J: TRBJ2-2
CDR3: CASSVWATGELFF

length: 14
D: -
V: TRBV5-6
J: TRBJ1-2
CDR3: CASSKLGAYNGYTF

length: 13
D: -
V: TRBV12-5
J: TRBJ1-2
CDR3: CASGLVQGDGYTF

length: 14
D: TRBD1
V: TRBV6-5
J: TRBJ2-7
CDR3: CASSLTGVAYEQYF

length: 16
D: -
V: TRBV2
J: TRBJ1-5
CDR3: CASTPGAGGSNQPQHF

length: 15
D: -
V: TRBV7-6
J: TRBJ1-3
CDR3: CASSPPLDSGNTIYF

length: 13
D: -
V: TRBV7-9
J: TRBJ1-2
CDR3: CASSSGTGSGYTF

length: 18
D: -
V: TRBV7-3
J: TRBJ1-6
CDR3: CASSLHPGASGGNSPLHF

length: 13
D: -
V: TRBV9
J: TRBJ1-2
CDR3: CASSVGSDLGYTF

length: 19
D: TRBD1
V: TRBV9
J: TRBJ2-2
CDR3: CASSVALLGQGYNTGELFF

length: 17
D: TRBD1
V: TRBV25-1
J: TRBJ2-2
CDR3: CASSEVHRDRETGELFF

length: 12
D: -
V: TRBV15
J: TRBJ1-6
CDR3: CATSTGHPPLHF

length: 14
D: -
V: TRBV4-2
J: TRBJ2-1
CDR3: CASSEAEGRDEQFF

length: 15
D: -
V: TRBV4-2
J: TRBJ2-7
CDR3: CASSQFGKGTYEQYF